This note documents a single TCR beta chain sequence. The target antigen is unknown. The data are from a study of cytomegalovirus exposure and HLA in healthy donors. The donors (healthy individuals) were bone marrow donors. The CDR3 length is 16 residues. From germline, CDR1 is SGHNT and CDR2 YENEEA. The V end lost 1 base, the J end lost 3 bases, and 15 bases lay between the germline ends. Whole-study results and caveats: TRBV6-2, TRBV6-3 and other indistinguishable V segments were excluded. The authors later linked a missense DCLRE1C variant to TCR beta V- and J-gene trimming.

This PCR relied on a set of 60 Vbeta primers and 13 Jbeta primers. Under the authors' procedure: Approximately 10 million shared chains were among roughly 81 million unique TCR beta chains counted in a later analysis. Here immunoSEQ multiplex PCR was the method, and the copy in TCRdb shows in-frame clones only, minus some. That table is the source of V, J and clone size, and D and trimming were worked out from the DNA. The sample records roughly 110,000 clones, roughly four fifths being singletons. Sample: PBMCs. This sequence joins TRBV11-3 and TRBJ2-5; D is uncertain. The receptor comes from a man under 40 in good health and CMV-seropositive. CDR3 sequence reads: CASSLGVQTKEETQYF. In nucleotides, the CDR3 is TGTGCCAGCAGCTTAGGAGTCCAAACTAAGGAAGAGACCCAGTACTTC.